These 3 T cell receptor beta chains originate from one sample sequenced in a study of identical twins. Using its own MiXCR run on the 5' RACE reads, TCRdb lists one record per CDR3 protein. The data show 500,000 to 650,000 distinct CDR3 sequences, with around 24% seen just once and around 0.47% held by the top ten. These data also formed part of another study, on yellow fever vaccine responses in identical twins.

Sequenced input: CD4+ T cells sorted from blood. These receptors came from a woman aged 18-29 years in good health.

The CDR3 reads CSVVALGRGNTGELFF. As DNA, the CDR3 is TGCAGCGTTGTGGCCCTAGGGAGGGGAAACACCGGGGAGCTGTTTTTT. The V call is TRBV29-1, the J call TRBJ2-2; TRBD2 matches at 7 bases. The CDR3 sequence is 16 residues long. The V and J ends lost 4 bases and 2 bases, in that order; junction bases with no gene match: 10. The germline CDR1 and CDR2 sequences are SQVTM and ANQGSEA.

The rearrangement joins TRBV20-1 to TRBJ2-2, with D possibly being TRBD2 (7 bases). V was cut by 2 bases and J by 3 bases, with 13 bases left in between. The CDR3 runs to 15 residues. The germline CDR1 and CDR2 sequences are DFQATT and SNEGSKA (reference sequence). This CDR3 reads CSARRGGEDTGELFF. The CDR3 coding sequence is TGCAGTGCTAGACGCGGGGGCGAGGACACCGGGGAGCTGTTTTTT.

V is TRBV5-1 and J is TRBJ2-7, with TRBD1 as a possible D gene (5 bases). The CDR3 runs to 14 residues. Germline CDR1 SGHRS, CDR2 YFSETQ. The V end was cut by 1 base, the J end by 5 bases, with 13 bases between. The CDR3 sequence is CASSLTGGANEQYF. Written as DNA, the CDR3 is TGCGCCAGCAGCTTGACGGGTGGGGCTAACGAGCAGTACTTC.